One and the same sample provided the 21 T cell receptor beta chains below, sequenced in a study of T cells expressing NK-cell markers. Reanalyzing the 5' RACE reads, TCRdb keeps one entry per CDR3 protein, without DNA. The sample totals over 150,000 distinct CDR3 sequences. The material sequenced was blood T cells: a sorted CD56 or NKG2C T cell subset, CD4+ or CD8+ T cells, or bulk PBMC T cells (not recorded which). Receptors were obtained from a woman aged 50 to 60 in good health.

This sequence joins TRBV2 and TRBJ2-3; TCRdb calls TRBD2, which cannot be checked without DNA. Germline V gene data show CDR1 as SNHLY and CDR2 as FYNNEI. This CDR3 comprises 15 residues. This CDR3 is CASSPGLSGSDTQYF.

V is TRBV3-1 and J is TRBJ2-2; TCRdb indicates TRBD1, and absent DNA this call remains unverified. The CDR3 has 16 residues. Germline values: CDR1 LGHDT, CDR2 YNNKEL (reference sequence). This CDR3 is CASSRPRDRGTGELFF.

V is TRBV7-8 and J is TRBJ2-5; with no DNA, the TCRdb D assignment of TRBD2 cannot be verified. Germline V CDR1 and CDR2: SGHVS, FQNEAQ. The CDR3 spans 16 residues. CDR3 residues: CASSPTRTPVGETQYF. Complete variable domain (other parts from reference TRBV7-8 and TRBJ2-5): GAGVSQSPRYKVAKRGQDVALRCDPISGHVSLFWYQQALGQGPEFLTYFQNEAQLDKSGLPSDRFFAERPEGSVSTLKIQRTQQEDSAVYLCASSPTRTPVGETQYFGPGTRLLVL.

The CDR3 protein is CAIEAGGDYNEQFF. The rearrangement links TRBV12-3 or TRBV12-4 to TRBJ2-1; TCRdb's assignment of TRBD2 cannot be checked, as there is no DNA. The CDR3 length is 14 residues.

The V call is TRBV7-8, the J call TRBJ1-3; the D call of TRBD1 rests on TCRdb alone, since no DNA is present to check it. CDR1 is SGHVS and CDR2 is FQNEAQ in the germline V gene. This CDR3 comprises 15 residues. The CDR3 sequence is CASSLGSGSGNTIYF. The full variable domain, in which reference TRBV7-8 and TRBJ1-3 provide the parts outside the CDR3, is GAGVSQSPRYKVAKRGQDVALRCDPISGHVSLFWYQQALGQGPEFLTYFQNEAQLDKSGLPSDRFFAERPEGSVSTLKIQRTQQEDSAVYLCASSLGSGSGNTIYFGEGSWLTVV.

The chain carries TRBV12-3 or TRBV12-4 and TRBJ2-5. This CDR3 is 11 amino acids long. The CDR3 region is CASSLGETQYF.

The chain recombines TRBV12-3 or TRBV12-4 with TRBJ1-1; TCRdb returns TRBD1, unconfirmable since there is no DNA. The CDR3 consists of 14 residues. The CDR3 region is CASSIETGNTEAFF.

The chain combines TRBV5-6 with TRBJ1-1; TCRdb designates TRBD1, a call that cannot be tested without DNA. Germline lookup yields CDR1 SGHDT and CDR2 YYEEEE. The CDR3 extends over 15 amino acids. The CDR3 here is CASIRSGGRRTEAFF.

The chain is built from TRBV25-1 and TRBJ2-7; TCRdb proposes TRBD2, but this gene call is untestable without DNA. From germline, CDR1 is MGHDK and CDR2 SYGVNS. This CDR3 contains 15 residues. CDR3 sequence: CASSASLAGGYEQYF.

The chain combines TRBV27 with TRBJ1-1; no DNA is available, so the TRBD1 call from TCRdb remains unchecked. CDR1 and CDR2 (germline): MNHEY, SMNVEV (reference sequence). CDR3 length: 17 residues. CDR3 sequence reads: CASSLLPSGQGNTEAFF.

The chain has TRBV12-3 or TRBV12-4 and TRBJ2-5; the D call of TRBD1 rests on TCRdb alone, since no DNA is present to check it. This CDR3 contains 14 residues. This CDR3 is CASTVGGGAETQYF.

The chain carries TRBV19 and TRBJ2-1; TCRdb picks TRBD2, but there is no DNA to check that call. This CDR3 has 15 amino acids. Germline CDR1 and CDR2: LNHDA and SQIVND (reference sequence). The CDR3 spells CASSSVEVLYNEQFF.

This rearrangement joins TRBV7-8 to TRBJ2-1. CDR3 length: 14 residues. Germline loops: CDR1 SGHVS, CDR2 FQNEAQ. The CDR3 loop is CASSLLRWGNEQFF.

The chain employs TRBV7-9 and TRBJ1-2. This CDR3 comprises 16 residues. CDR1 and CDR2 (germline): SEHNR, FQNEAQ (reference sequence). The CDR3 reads CASSLAEKDLLYGYTF.

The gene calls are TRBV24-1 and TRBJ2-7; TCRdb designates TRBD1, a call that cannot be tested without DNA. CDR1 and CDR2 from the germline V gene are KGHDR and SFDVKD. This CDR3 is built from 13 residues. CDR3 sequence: CATSGQASYEQYF.

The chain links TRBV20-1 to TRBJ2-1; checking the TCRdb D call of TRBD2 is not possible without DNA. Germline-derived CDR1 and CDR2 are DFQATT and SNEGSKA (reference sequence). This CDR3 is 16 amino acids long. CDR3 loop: CSARDSTSGTYNEQFF.

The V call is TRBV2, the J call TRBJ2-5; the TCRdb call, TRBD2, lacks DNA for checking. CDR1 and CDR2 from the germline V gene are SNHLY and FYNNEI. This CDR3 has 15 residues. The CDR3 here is CASRELAESGETQYF.

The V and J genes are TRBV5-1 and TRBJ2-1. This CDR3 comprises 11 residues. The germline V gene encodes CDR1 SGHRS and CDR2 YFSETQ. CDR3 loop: CASRVGNEQFF.

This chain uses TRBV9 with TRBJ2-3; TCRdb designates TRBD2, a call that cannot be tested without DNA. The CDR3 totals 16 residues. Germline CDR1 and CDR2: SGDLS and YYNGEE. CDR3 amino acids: CASSAIGVRAEDTQYF. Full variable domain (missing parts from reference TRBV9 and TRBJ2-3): DSGVTQTPKHLITATGQRVTLRCSPRSGDLSVYWYQQSLDQGLQFLIQYYNGEERAKGNILERFSAQQFPDLHSELNLSSLELGDSALYFCASSAIGVRAEDTQYFGPGTRLTVL.

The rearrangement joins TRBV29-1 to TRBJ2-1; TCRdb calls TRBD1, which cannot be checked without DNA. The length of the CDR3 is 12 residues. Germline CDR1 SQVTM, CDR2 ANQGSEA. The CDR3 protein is CSGVQGESEQFF.

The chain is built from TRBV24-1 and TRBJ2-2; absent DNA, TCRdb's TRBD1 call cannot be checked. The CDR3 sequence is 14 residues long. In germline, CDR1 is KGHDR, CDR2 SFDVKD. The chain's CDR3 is CATSDQDSSGELFF.